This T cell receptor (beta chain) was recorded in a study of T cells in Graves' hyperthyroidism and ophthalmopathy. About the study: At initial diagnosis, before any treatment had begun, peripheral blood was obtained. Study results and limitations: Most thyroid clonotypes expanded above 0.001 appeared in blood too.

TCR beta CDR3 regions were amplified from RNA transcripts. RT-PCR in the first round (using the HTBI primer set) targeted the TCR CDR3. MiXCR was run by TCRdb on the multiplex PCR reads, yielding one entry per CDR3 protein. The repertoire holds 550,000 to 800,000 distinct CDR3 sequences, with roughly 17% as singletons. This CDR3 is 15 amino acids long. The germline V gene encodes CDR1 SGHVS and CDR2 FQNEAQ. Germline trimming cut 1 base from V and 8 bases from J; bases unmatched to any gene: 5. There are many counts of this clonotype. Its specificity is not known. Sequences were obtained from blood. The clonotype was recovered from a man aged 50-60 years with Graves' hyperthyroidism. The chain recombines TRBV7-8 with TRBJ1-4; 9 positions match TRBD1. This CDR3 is CASSLGGTGREKLFF. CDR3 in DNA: TGTGCCAGCAGCTTAGGCGGGACAGGGCGGGAAAAACTGTTTTTT.